This T cell receptor (beta chain) was recorded in a study of blood T cell repertoires in COVID-19. About the study: T cells, B-cell-depleted T cells, or PBMCs supplied cDNA or gDNA.

This CDR3 region has 11 residues. CDR1 is DFQATT, CDR2 SNEGSKA, per germline (reference sequence). V lost 5 bases to trimming and J lost 5 bases, with 10 bases between them. Clones were sequenced by immunoSEQ multiplex PCR, and TCRdb holds only the in-frame ones, with some missing. The table lists about 100,000 clones, 70% to 90% of them singletons, with roughly 13% in the top ten. Material for sequencing was peripheral blood. The clonotype was recovered from a man aged 45-65 years with active or convalescent COVID-19. This chain connects TRBV20-1 to TRBJ2-7; D perhaps matches TRBD1 (5 bases). Written as DNA, the CDR3 is TGCAGTGCTGGTTCAGGGCACGAGCAGTACTTC. This sequence encodes CSAGSGHEQYF.